The table lists the clone carrying this T cell receptor beta chain with many counts. Its antigen is currently unknown. TCR cDNA molecules were tagged individually, and each one carried a unique molecular identifier. TCRdb reanalysed the 5' RACE reads using MiXCR and keeps one entry per CDR3 protein. There are approximately 40,000 distinct CDR3 sequences in the sample; roughly 5.5% occur only once, and 20% to 30% lies in the top ten. This sample is drawn from a study of spatial heterogeneity in lung cancer. Study-wide background: Sequence detection consistently recorded a greater number of beta-chain than alpha-chain sequences. Findings and limits, study-wide: Relative to follow-up, resection was when ubiquitous expanded tumor TCRs appeared more in blood.

Indicated time point: sample taken at primary tumor resection. Sequencing was performed on whole RNA extracted from tumor and nontumor lung tissue, or from frozen PBMC, and the material was left unsorted. V gave up 5 bases and J gave up 2 bases, with 14 bases separating them. This CDR3 has 15 amino acids. The germline V gene encodes CDR1 MNHEY and CDR2 SVGAGI. The material sequenced was PBMCs, taken at surgery. The rearrangement uses TRBV6-5 and TRBJ2-3; possibly TRBD2 for D (6 bases). The TCR originated in a female donor with early-stage non-small cell lung cancer. The CDR3 region is CASSTLAENTDTQYF. The DNA for the CDR3 is TGTGCCAGCAGTACGTTAGCGGAAAACACAGATACGCAGTATTTT.